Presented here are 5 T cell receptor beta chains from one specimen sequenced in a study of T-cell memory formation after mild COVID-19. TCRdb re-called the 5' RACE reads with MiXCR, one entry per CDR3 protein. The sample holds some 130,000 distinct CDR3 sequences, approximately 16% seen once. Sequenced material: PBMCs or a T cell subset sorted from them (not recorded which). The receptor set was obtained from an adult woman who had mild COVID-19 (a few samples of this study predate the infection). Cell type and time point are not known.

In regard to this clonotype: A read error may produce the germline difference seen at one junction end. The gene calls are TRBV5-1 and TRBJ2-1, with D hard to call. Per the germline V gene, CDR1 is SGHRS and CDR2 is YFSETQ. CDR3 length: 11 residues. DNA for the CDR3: TGCGCCAGCAGCTTACACAAAGAGCAGTTCTTC. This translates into CASSLHKEQFF.

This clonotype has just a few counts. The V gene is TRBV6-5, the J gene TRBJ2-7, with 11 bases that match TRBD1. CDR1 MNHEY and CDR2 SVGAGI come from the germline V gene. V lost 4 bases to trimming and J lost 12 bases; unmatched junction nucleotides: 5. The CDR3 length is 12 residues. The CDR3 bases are TGTGCCAGCAGTTCGGGACAGGGGGTCCTGTACTTC. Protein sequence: CASSSGQGVLYF.

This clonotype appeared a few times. CDR3 in amino acids: CASSGDRFTDTQYF. In DNA, the CDR3 is TGCGCCAGCAGCGGTGACAGATTCACAGATACGCAGTATTTT. V gene TRBV5-1 combines with J gene TRBJ2-3, with D possibly TRBD1 on 5 matching bases. The germline gives CDR1 SGHRS, CDR2 YFSETQ. V lost 4 bases, J lost 2 bases, and 11 bases lay in between. The CDR3 loop spans 14 amino acids.

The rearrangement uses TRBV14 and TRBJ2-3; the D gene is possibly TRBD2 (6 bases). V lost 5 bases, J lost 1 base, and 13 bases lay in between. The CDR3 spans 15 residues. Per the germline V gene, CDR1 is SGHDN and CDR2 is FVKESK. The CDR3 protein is CASSGYGGRTDTQYF. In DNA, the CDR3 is TGTGCCAGCAGCGGTTACGGGGGACGCACAGATACGCAGTATTTT.

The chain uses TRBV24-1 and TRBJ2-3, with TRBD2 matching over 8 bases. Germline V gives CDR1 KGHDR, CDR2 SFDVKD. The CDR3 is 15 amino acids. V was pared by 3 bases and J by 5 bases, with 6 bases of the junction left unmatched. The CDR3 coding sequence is TGTGCCACCAGTGATGCCGCCGGGACTAGAGATACGCAGTATTTT. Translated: CATSDAAGTRDTQYF.